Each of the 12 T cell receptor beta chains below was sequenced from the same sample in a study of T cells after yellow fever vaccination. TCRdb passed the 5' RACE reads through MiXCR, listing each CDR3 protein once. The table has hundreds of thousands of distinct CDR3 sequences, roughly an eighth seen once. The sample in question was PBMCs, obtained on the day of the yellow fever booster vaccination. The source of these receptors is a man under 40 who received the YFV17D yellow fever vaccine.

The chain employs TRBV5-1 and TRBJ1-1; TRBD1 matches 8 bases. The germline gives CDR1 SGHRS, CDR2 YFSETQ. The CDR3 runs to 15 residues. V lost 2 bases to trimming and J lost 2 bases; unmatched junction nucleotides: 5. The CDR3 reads CASSLRQGPNTEAFF. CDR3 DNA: TGCGCCAGCAGCTTACGACAGGGGCCAAACACTGAAGCTTTCTTT. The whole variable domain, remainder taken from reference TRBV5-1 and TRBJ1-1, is KAGVTQTPRYLIKTRGQQVTLSCSPISGHRSVSWYQQTPGQGLQFLFEYFSETQRNKGNFPGRFSGRQFSNSRSEMNVSTLELGDSALYLCASSLRQGPNTEAFFGQGTRLTVV.

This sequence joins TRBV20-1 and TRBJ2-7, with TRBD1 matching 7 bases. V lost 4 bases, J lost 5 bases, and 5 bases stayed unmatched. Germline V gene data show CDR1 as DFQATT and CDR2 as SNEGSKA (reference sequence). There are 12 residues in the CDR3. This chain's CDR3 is CSATSQGDEQYF. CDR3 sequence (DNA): TGCAGTGCTACATCTCAGGGGGACGAGCAGTACTTC.

Written as DNA, the CDR3 is TGTGCCAGCAGCCCACAACAGGGGGCCGGCACCGGGGAGCTGTTTTTT. It is translated as CASSPQQGAGTGELFF. The rearrangement uses TRBV7-2 and TRBJ2-2; TRBD1 matches at 9 bases. Trimming took 5 bases from V and 4 from J; bases not matched to a gene: 8. The CDR3 totals 16 residues. The V gene's germline CDR1 is SGHTA and CDR2 FQGNSA.

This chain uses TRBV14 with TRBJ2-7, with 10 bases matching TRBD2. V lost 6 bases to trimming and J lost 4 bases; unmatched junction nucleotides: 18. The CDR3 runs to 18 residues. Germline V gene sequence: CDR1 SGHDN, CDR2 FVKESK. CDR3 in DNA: TGTGCCAGCAGTCCGCTTCGTCTAGCGGGAGTGGTTAAATACGAGCAGTACTTC. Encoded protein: CASSPLRLAGVVKYEQYF.

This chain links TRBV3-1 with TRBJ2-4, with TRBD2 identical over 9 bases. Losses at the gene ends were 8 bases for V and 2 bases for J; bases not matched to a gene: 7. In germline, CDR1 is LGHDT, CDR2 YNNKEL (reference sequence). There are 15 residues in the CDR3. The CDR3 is CASAGGASTKNIQYF. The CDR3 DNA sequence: TGTGCCAGCGCGGGGGGGGCTTCGACCAAAAACATTCAGTACTTC.

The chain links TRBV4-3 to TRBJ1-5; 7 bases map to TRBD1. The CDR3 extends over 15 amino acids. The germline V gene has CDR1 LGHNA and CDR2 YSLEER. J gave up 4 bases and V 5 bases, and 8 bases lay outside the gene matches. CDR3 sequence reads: CASSYSTGPNQPQHF. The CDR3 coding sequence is TGCGCCAGCAGCTATTCGACAGGGCCTAATCAGCCCCAGCATTTT.

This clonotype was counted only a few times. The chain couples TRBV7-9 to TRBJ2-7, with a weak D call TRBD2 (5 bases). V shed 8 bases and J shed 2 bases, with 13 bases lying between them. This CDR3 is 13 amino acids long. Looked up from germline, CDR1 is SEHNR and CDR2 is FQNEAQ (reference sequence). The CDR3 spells CASADLATYEQYF. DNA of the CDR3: TGTGCCAGCGCGGACTTGGCAACCTACGAGCAGTACTTC.

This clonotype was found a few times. The CDR3 bases are TGTGCCAGCAGCTTAAACGGGGCCAAACCCCAGTATTTT. Its translation: CASSLNGAKPQYF. The chain employs TRBV7-9 and TRBJ2-3; D is perhaps TRBD1 or TRBD2 (5 bases each). Germline-derived CDR1 and CDR2 are SEHNR and FQNEAQ (reference sequence). This CDR3 has 13 residues. The V end lost 2 bases, the J end lost 12 bases, and 15 bases lay between the germline ends. The whole variable domain, filled in from reference TRBV7-9 and TRBJ2-3, reads DTGVSQNPRHKITKRGQNVTFRCDPISEHNRLYWYRQTLGQGPEFLTYFQNEAQLEKSRLLSDRFSAERPKGSFSTLEIQRTEQGDSAMYLCASSLNGAKPQYFGPGTRLTVL.

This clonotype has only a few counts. The CDR3 sequence: CASSQDRSEGSYEQYF. CDR3 in DNA: TGCGCCAGCAGCCAAGATAGGTCTGAGGGGTCCTACGAGCAGTACTTC. The chain carries TRBV4-1 and TRBJ2-7; D possibly matches TRBD1 or TRBD2 (5 bases each). The germline V and J ends were trimmed by 0 bases and 1 base, with 13 bases remaining between them. Germline V gene sequence: CDR1 MGHRA, CDR2 YSYEKL. The CDR3 is made up of 16 amino acids.

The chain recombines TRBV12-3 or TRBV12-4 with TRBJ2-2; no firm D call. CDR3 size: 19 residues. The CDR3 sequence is CTRSLALGTGRVRTGELFF. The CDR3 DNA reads TGTACCCGCAGTTTAGCCCTGGGCACGGGCCGTGTACGCACCGGGGAGCTGTTTTTT.

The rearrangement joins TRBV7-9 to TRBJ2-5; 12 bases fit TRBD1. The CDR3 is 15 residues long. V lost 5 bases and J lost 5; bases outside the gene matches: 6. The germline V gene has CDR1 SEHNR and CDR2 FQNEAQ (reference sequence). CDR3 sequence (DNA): TGTGCCAGCAGCCGGGACAGGGGGCGGCAGGAGACCCAGTACTTC. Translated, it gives CASSRDRGRQETQYF. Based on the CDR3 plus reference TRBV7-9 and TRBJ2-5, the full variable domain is DTGVSQNPRHKITKRGQNVTFRCDPISEHNRLYWYRQTLGQGPEFLTYFQNEAQLEKSRLLSDRFSAERPKGSFSTLEIQRTEQGDSAMYLCASSRDRGRQETQYFGPGTRLLVL.

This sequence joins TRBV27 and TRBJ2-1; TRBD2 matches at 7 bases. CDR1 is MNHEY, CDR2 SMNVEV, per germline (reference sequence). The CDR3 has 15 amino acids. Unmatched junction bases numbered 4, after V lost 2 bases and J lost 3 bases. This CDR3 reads CASSLGAGVYNEQFF. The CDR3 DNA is TGTGCCAGCAGTTTAGGGGCGGGAGTCTACAATGAGCAGTTCTTC.